These T cell receptor beta chains were read from a single sample in a study of human T cells and chemical hapten exposure. TCRdb re-derived calls from the RACE reads in MiXCR, one entry per CDR3 protein. Altogether roughly 71,000 distinct CDR3 sequences are present, around 10% being singletons, with the ten largest covering 1.4%. The sequencing here drew on whole blood, taken in connection with sensitization to the hapten diphenylcyclopropenone (DPC). These receptors came from a woman in her fifties or sixties with alopecia areata. Some clones in this sample may be carry-over from other donors' samples. Each CDR3 is given with its conserved first and last residue. Fields, in order: V gene, clone size, D gene, J gene, CDR3 DNA, CDR3 protein. The D gene is left open where the match is weak. Only part of the rows carry a size: once, few, many, or a class if the clone is expanded.

v_call: TRBV11-1; clone_size: few; d_call: NA; j_call: TRBJ2-1; cdr3_nt: TGTGCCAGCAGCTTAGTCCGGGAGAGATACAATGAGCAGTTCTTC; cdr3_aa: CASSLVRERYNEQFF
v_call: TRBV7-2; clone_size: NA; d_call: TRBD2; j_call: TRBJ2-2; cdr3_nt: TGTGCCAGCAGCCCCCGAAGCGGGGCGCGGACCGGGGAGCTGTTTTTT; cdr3_aa: CASSPRSGARTGELFF
v_call: TRBV6-5; clone_size: NA; d_call: TRBD1; j_call: TRBJ1-4; cdr3_nt: TGTGCCAGCAGATCTCGGACAGGGGACGAAAAACTGTTTTTT; cdr3_aa: CASRSRTGDEKLFF
v_call: TRBV11-2; clone_size: many; d_call: NA; j_call: TRBJ2-3; cdr3_nt: TGTGCCAGCAGCTTAGAGTGGGGAGCAGATACGCAGTATTTT; cdr3_aa: CASSLEWGADTQYF
v_call: TRBV12-3/TRBV12-4; clone_size: few; d_call: NA; j_call: TRBJ1-5; cdr3_nt: TGTGCCAGCAGTTTCTGGGGGGTTAGCAATCAGCCCCAGCATTTT; cdr3_aa: CASSFWGVSNQPQHF
v_call: TRBV6-2/TRBV6-3; clone_size: many; d_call: TRBD1; j_call: TRBJ2-3; cdr3_nt: TGTGCCAGCAGTCAACCGGGACAGGGTACAGATACGCAGTATTTT; cdr3_aa: CASSQPGQGTDTQYF
v_call: TRBV5-5; clone_size: few; d_call: NA; j_call: TRBJ1-2; cdr3_nt: TGTGCCAGCAGCATCACACAGGACTATGGCTACACCTTC; cdr3_aa: CASSITQDYGYTF
v_call: TRBV18; clone_size: few; d_call: NA; j_call: TRBJ2-3; cdr3_nt: TGTGCCAGCTCACCCCGATACGATTTGGGAGATACGCAGTATTTT; cdr3_aa: CASSPRYDLGDTQYF
v_call: TRBV11-2; clone_size: few; d_call: NA; j_call: TRBJ2-3; cdr3_nt: TGTGTCAGCATCCGGGACGGTGCAGATACGCAGTATTTT; cdr3_aa: CVSIRDGADTQYF
v_call: TRBV6-2/TRBV6-3; clone_size: few; d_call: TRBD1; j_call: TRBJ1-2; cdr3_nt: TGTGCCAGCAGAAAAGGTACCGGACAGGGGATGCTATACACCTTC; cdr3_aa: CASRKGTGQGMLYTF
v_call: TRBV11-2; clone_size: few; d_call: NA; j_call: TRBJ2-6; cdr3_nt: TGTGCCAGCAGCGTCCAGCCGCCTGGCTCTGGGGCCAACGTCCTGACTTTC; cdr3_aa: CASSVQPPGSGANVLTF
v_call: TRBV6-5; clone_size: many; d_call: TRBD1; j_call: TRBJ2-7; cdr3_nt: TGTGCCAGCAGTCCACCCAGGGGGCGATCGGTCGAGCAGTACTTC; cdr3_aa: CASSPPRGRSVEQYF
v_call: TRBV4-1; clone_size: NA; d_call: NA; j_call: TRBJ2-3; cdr3_nt: TGCGCCAGCAGCCAATTTGCGGGGGCGGGAGATACGCAGTATTTT; cdr3_aa: CASSQFAGAGDTQYF
v_call: TRBV10-2; clone_size: few; d_call: NA; j_call: TRBJ1-1; cdr3_nt: TGCGCCAGCAGTGACGGGGGCACTGAAGCTTTCTTT; cdr3_aa: CASSDGGTEAFF
v_call: TRBV29-1; clone_size: many; d_call: TRBD1; j_call: TRBJ1-1; cdr3_nt: TGCAGCGTCGGGGGGCTTCCGGGACAGGGGAACACTGAAGCTTTCTTT; cdr3_aa: CSVGGLPGQGNTEAFF
v_call: TRBV12-3/TRBV12-4; clone_size: many; d_call: TRBD2; j_call: TRBJ2-2; cdr3_nt: TGTGCCAGCAGTCGCATCGCGGCGGGGGGAAAAAAAATTGCGAACACCGGGGAGCTGTTTTTT; cdr3_aa: CASSRIAAGGKKIANTGELFF
v_call: TRBV5-1; clone_size: NA; d_call: TRBD1; j_call: TRBJ2-5; cdr3_nt: TGCGCCAGCTCGGGACAGACACCCCAAGAGACCCAGTACTTC; cdr3_aa: CASSGQTPQETQYF
v_call: TRBV6-6; clone_size: few; d_call: TRBD2; j_call: TRBJ2-1; cdr3_nt: TGTGCCAGCAGCTGGGAGGGCGACAATGAGCAGTTCTTC; cdr3_aa: CASSWEGDNEQFF
v_call: TRBV6-6; clone_size: many; d_call: NA; j_call: TRBJ1-5; cdr3_nt: TGTGCCAGCAACCACCGAAGGGATCAGCCCCAGCATTTT; cdr3_aa: CASNHRRDQPQHF
v_call: TRBV29-1; clone_size: NA; d_call: NA; j_call: TRBJ1-5; cdr3_nt: TGCAGCGTCGTGATCGACGGACCCTATCAGCCCCAGCATTTT; cdr3_aa: CSVVIDGPYQPQHF
v_call: TRBV7-9; clone_size: many; d_call: NA; j_call: TRBJ1-5; cdr3_nt: TGTGCCAGCAGCCACTCCTCCCTGGATCAGCCCCAGCATTTT; cdr3_aa: CASSHSSLDQPQHF
v_call: TRBV6-2/TRBV6-3; clone_size: few; d_call: NA; j_call: TRBJ2-7; cdr3_nt: TGTGCCAGCAGTTCACAATACGAGCAGTACTTC; cdr3_aa: CASSSQYEQYF
v_call: TRBV5-5; clone_size: many; d_call: NA; j_call: TRBJ1-4; cdr3_nt: TGTGCCAGCAGCACAATGTCGGGGCATAATGAAAAACTGTTTTTT; cdr3_aa: CASSTMSGHNEKLFF
v_call: TRBV28; clone_size: many; d_call: NA; j_call: TRBJ2-1; cdr3_nt: TGTGCCAGCAGTTTAGCTTCCGGCTGGAGGCGGCCGTTCTTC; cdr3_aa: CASSLASGWRRPFF
v_call: TRBV14; clone_size: many; d_call: TRBD1; j_call: TRBJ1-2; cdr3_nt: TGTGCCAGCAGCCAGGACTCCCGGACAGGGGGCCTAGGGGGCTACACCTTC; cdr3_aa: CASSQDSRTGGLGGYTF
v_call: TRBV2; clone_size: many; d_call: NA; j_call: TRBJ2-7; cdr3_nt: TGTGCCAGCAGTAGTAGGGAGCTCTACGAGCAGTACTTC; cdr3_aa: CASSSRELYEQYF
v_call: TRBV4-3; clone_size: many; d_call: TRBD2; j_call: TRBJ2-2; cdr3_nt: TGCGCCAGCAGCCTCTTAGCGGGGGTGCCCACCGGGGAGCTGTTTTTT; cdr3_aa: CASSLLAGVPTGELFF
v_call: TRBV5-1; clone_size: few; d_call: NA; j_call: TRBJ1-4; cdr3_nt: TGCGCCAGCAGCCTCATCGGGACACCCAATGAAAAACTGTTTTTT; cdr3_aa: CASSLIGTPNEKLFF
v_call: TRBV2; clone_size: NA; d_call: TRBD1; j_call: TRBJ1-5; cdr3_nt: TGTGCCAGCAGTGAAATGGGACAGCAGAATCAGCCCCAGCATTTT; cdr3_aa: CASSEMGQQNQPQHF
v_call: TRBV7-9; clone_size: NA; d_call: NA; j_call: TRBJ1-1; cdr3_nt: TGTGCCAGCAGCTTAGCGCTCGTGAACACTGAAGCTTTCTTT; cdr3_aa: CASSLALVNTEAFF